These 8 T cell receptor beta chains originate from one sample sequenced in a study of beta chain features in type 1 diabetes. Reverse transcribing all isolated RNA meant expressed TCRB transcripts were sequenced. Data came from immunoSEQ multiplex PCR; TCRdb stores just in-frame clones and leaves some out. Seen here are some 150,000 clones, around a tenth observed once, and the top ten hold 0.65%. The sequenced sample consisted of central memory CD4+ T cells from blood. The receptors were gathered from a woman between 40 and 55 years old in good health.

The chain couples TRBV18 to TRBJ1-6, with D possibly being TRBD1 (6 bases). Germline V CDR1 and CDR2: KGHSH, LQKENI. The CDR3 length is 15 residues. V was trimmed by 2 bases and J by 7 bases, leaving 12 bases between them. CDR3 residues: CASSPADSYNSPLHF. The CDR3 DNA follows: TGTGCCAGCTCACCAGCGGACAGCTACAATTCACCCCTCCACTTT.

The chain links TRBV6-5 to TRBJ1-6, with 8 nucleotides matching TRBD1. The CDR3 spans 16 residues. V was pared by 4 bases and J by 6 bases, with 8 bases of the junction left unmatched. Per the germline V gene, CDR1 is MNHEY and CDR2 is SVGAGI. CDR3 bases: TGTGCCAGCAGTTCCTTCCCAGGGGGCCTTAATTCACCCCTCCACTTT. Translation gives CASSSFPGGLNSPLHF.

The gene calls are TRBV6-1 and TRBJ2-3, with D hard to call. The CDR3 runs to 14 residues. Germline CDR1 is MNHNS and CDR2 is SASEGT. Trimming removed 2 bases at V and 7 bases at J, with 13 bases between. The CDR3 DNA is TGTGCCAGCAGTGAAAATTTTTACATACATACGCAGTATTTT. It codes for CASSENFYIHTQYF.

The chain combines TRBV4-1 with TRBJ2-4; possible D gene TRBD2, 7 bases. V lost 0 bases and J lost 8, with 14 bases in between. The CDR3 sequence is 15 residues long. The germline gives CDR1 MGHRA, CDR2 YSYEKL. The CDR3, as DNA: TGCGCCAGCAGCCAAGATTCGGGGGGCGACGACATTCAGTACTTC. Its translation is CASSQDSGGDDIQYF.

This clone was picked up a small number of times. The V and J genes are TRBV5-1 and TRBJ2-1; 8 bases align to TRBD2. The CDR3 sequence is 14 residues long. In germline, CDR1 is SGHRS, CDR2 YFSETQ. Trimming removed 4 bases from V and 4 bases from J; junction bases left unmatched: 4. This chain's CDR3 is CASSNSGAYNEQFF. The CDR3 DNA reads TGCGCCAGCAGCAATAGCGGGGCGTACAATGAGCAGTTCTTC.

The chain couples TRBV27 to TRBJ2-7, with 10 bases fitting TRBD2. Trimming removed 5 bases from V and 4 bases from J; junction bases left unmatched: 11. CDR1 and CDR2 (germline): MNHEY, SMNVEV (reference sequence). The CDR3 covers 16 residues. In DNA, the CDR3 is TGTGCCAGCAGTCGGGCGAGCGGGGGGGCGGGATACGAGCAGTACTTC. It encodes CASSRASGGAGYEQYF.

V and J are TRBV6-1 and TRBJ2-1, with D unresolved. Trimming pared 7 bases from V and 0 bases from J, leaving 13 bases between. The CDR3 has 15 amino acids. The V gene's germline CDR1 is MNHNS and CDR2 SASEGT. CDR3 sequence: CASIPAFSSYNEQFF. DNA of the CDR3: TGTGCCAGCATCCCTGCCTTTAGCTCCTACAATGAGCAGTTCTTC.

This chain links TRBV23-1 with TRBJ1-2; D gene ambiguous. TRBV23-1 is classed as an ORF, of uncertain function. This CDR3 has 13 residues. V lost 0 bases, J lost 8 bases, and 10 bases lay in between. This CDR3 is CASSQSFGRGYTF. CDR3 DNA sequence: TGCGCCAGCAGTCAATCGTTTGGGAGAGGCTACACCTTC.